Presented here are 6 T cell receptor beta chains from one specimen sequenced in a study of read filtering for tumor transcriptome and immune sequencing. Molecular barcoded adaptors covering alpha/delta and beta/gamma chains were used on approximately 440 ng RNA. TCRdb reprocessed the reads with MiXCR, giving one entry per CDR3 protein. The sample carries around 130,000 distinct CDR3 sequences, roughly an eighth recorded once. The sample comprised a population of CD138-negative cells sorted from bone marrow. Receptors were obtained from a donor over 35 with multiple myeloma.

This clonotype came up many times. The chain joins TRBV5-1 to TRBJ2-2; D gene unclear. CDR3 length equals 15 residues. V dropped 0 bases and J dropped 4 bases, with 10 bases sitting between them. Germline V lookup: CDR1 SGHRS, CDR2 YFSETQ. The CDR3 region is CASSLVVQPTGELFF. The CDR3 nucleotides are TGCGCCAGCAGCTTGGTTGTCCAGCCCACCGGGGAGCTGTTTTTT.

This clonotype was seen only a few times. This rearrangement joins TRBV7-6 to TRBJ2-1, with 10 positions matching TRBD2. The length of the CDR3 is 15 residues. CDR1 is SGHVS, CDR2 FNYEAQ, per germline. Losses at the gene ends were 5 bases for V and 6 bases for J; bases not matched to a gene: 7. This CDR3 is CASSPATSGINEQFF. The CDR3 DNA follows: TGTGCCAGCAGCCCAGCCACTAGCGGGATCAATGAGCAGTTCTTC.

This clonotype was picked up many times. This chain links TRBV10-3 with TRBJ2-3, with D tentatively TRBD1 or TRBD2 (5 bases each). Trimming took 8 bases from V and 6 from J, leaving 9 bases between them. The CDR3 has 11 amino acids. The germline V gene encodes CDR1 ENHRY and CDR2 SYGVKD. For the CDR3, the DNA is TGTGCCATCCGGGGCGGGGATACGCAGTATTTT. It encodes CAIRGGDTQYF.

In its sample, this clonotype was seen many times. V is TRBV6-2 or TRBV6-3 and J is TRBJ2-3; no firm D call. The CDR3 runs to 13 residues. In germline, CDR1 is MNHEY, CDR2 SVGEGT. V was clipped by 7 bases and J by 2 bases, with 10 bases between them. The CDR3 DNA follows: TGTGCCAGCATGGCGGACCACACAGATACGCAGTATTTT. Its protein product is CASMADHTDTQYF.

About this clonotype itself: Germline is not matched at one junction end, which may reflect a read error. CDR3 sequence: CSGRGQKTEASF. The DNA for the CDR3 is TGCAGCGGGCGGGGACAGAAGACTGAAGCTTCCTTT. The gene calls are TRBV29-1 and TRBJ1-1; 7 bases match TRBD1. The germline V gene encodes CDR1 SQVTM and CDR2 ANQGSEA. This CDR3 contains 12 residues.

This clonotype was recorded many times. The gene calls are TRBV5-1 and TRBJ2-7; the D is unclear. Germline CDR1 and CDR2: SGHRS and YFSETQ. Trimming removed 0 bases at V and 4 bases at J, with 14 bases between. The CDR3 runs to 15 residues. CDR3 protein: CASSLGPYAGYEQYF. The CDR3 nucleotides read TGCGCCAGCAGCTTGGGACCCTATGCCGGTTACGAGCAGTACTTC.